The 14 T cell receptor beta chains listed next were all sequenced from one sample in a study of long-term antiretroviral therapy in people with HIV. Run at survey level, the immunoSEQ assay was version v3.0. Profiled with immunoSEQ multiplex PCR; TCRdb holds only in-frame clones, not every one. The sample holds 25,000 to 35,000 clones; approximately 83% are singletons and the top ten take around 3.7%. Specimen: unsorted PBMCs, collected 0.8 years before starting antiretroviral therapy. The receptor source for this set is a man younger than 35 with HIV.

This clone was seen more than once but under ten times. The CDR3 sequence: CASSPSGDSGELFF. Written as DNA, the CDR3 is TGTGCCAGCAGCCCTAGCGGGGACAGCGGGGAGCTGTTTTTT. The chain employs TRBV7-2 and TRBJ2-2, with TRBD2 identical over 9 bases. CDR3 size: 14 residues. V was clipped by 5 bases and J by 7 bases; unmatched bases: 5. CDR1 is SGHTA, CDR2 FQGNSA, per germline.

The CDR3 sequence is CASRRIQGEKLFF. Here the CDR3 DNA reads TGTGCCAGCAGAAGAATCCAGGGGGAAAAACTGTTTTTT. The V gene is TRBV5-6, the J gene TRBJ1-4, with D perhaps matching TRBD1 (6 bases). V lost 5 bases and J 8 bases, leaving 13 bases between the germline ends. There are 13 residues in the CDR3. CDR1 and CDR2 (germline): SGHDT, YYEEEE. The complete variable domain, with remaining parts taken from reference TRBV5-6 and TRBJ1-4, reads DAGVTQSPTHLIKTRGQQVTLRCSPKSGHDTVSWYQQALGQGPQFIFQYYEEEERQRGNFPDRFSGHQFPNYSSELNVNALLLGDSALYLCASRRIQGEKLFFGSGTQLSVL.

The chain combines TRBV10-1 with TRBJ1-6; D remains ambiguous. Germline CDR1 reads WNHNN; CDR2 reads SYGVQD (reference sequence). The CDR3 contains 14 residues. V was trimmed by 11 bases and J by 0 bases, leaving 11 bases between them. CDR3 protein: CARYHSSYNSPLHF. The CDR3 DNA follows: TGCGCCCGCTACCACAGCTCCTATAATTCACCCCTCCACTTT.

The chain is built from TRBV6-1 and TRBJ1-5, with D perhaps matching TRBD1 (5 bases). CDR3 length: 14 amino acids. Trimming shortened V by 5 bases and J by 10 bases, and 18 bases separated the two germline ends. CDR1 is MNHNS and CDR2 is SASEGT in the germline V gene. The CDR3 protein is CASSPGTPNGPQHF. The CDR3 nucleotides read TGTGCCAGCAGTCCCGGGACTCCAAACGGTCCCCAGCATTTT.

The chain joins TRBV15 to TRBJ1-5; no definite D call. Germline loops: CDR1 LNHNV, CDR2 YYDKDF (reference sequence). The CDR3 length is 14 residues. Trimming took 3 bases from V and 4 from J, leaving 10 bases between them. The CDR3 DNA reads as TGTGCCACCAGCAGTTCTCGAACAAATCAGCCCCAGCATTTT. This codes for CATSSSRTNQPQHF.

The chain uses TRBV11-2 and TRBJ1-1; the D is unclear. Germline V lookup: CDR1 SGHAT, CDR2 FQNNGV. V gave up 4 bases and J gave up 5 bases, with 11 bases separating them. The CDR3 is 13 amino acids. CDR3 nucleotide sequence: TGTGCCAGCAGCTCCTCGTTAGGTACTGAAGCTTTCTTT. It yields the protein CASSSSLGTEAFF.

This clone was observed a single time. This chain joins TRBV19 and TRBJ1-1, with 7 bases that match TRBD1. V was clipped by 6 bases and J by 5 bases; unmatched bases: 18. Germline CDR1 is LNHDA and CDR2 is SQIVND (reference sequence). The CDR3 extends over 17 amino acids. DNA for the CDR3: TGTGCCAGTAGATCCAGAAAACCGGGACAGTCACATACTGAAGCTTTCTTT. Encoded protein: CASRSRKPGQSHTEAFF.

This clone was seen only once. V gene TRBV10-3 combines with J gene TRBJ1-5, with 8 bases aligning to TRBD1. Looked up from germline, CDR1 is ENHRY and CDR2 is SYGVKD. This CDR3 comprises 14 residues. The V and J ends lost 10 bases and 2 bases, in that order; junction bases with no gene match: 7. CDR3 bases: TGTGCCACCTCGGGACAGGTTGGCAATCAGCCCCAGCATTTT. It is translated as CATSGQVGNQPQHF.

This rearrangement joins TRBV5-4 to TRBJ2-2; TRBD1 or TRBD2 may be the D gene (5 bases each). This CDR3 contains 13 residues. The germline V and J ends were trimmed by 2 bases and 6 bases, with 8 bases remaining between them. Looked up from germline, CDR1 is SGHNT and CDR2 is YYREEE (reference sequence). Here the CDR3 DNA reads TGTGCCAGCAGCTTACGGGGACCCGGGGAGCTGTTTTTT. Residues: CASSLRGPGELFF.

This sequence joins TRBV7-2 and TRBJ2-7; D tentatively reads TRBD1 or TRBD2 (5 bases each). The CDR3 covers 17 residues. CDR1 SGHTA and CDR2 FQGNSA come from the germline V gene. The V end was cut by 2 bases, the J end by 0 bases, with 17 bases between. This CDR3 is CASSLSHGGWDSYEQYF. The CDR3 region has the DNA TGTGCCAGCAGCTTAAGTCATGGGGGTTGGGACTCCTACGAGCAGTACTTC.

The chain links TRBV4-3 to TRBJ1-6; possible D gene TRBD1, 5 bases. V lost 3 bases to trimming and J lost 5 bases, with 11 bases between them. The CDR3 is 15 residues long. Germline assignment: CDR1 LGHNA and CDR2 YSLEER. DNA of the CDR3: TGCGCCAGCAGCCAGATGACAGCTGATAATTCACCCCTCCACTTT. It translates to CASSQMTADNSPLHF.

V and J are TRBV5-1 and TRBJ2-1, with D possibly being TRBD2 (6 bases). V gave up 4 bases and J gave up 6 bases, with 17 bases separating them. The germline V gene encodes CDR1 SGHRS and CDR2 YFSETQ. The CDR3 extends over 15 amino acids. CDR3 sequence reads: CASSRLSGSINEQFF. The CDR3 coding sequence is TGCGCCAGCAGCCGCCTTTCCGGGAGTATCAATGAGCAGTTCTTC.

This clone was counted between two and nine times. The genes are TRBV5-6 and TRBJ1-2, with no clear D. The V end was cut by 0 bases, the J end by 4 bases, with 13 bases between. Germline values: CDR1 SGHDT, CDR2 YYEEEE. The CDR3 has 15 amino acids. The CDR3 protein is CASSLGASYSYGYTF. The CDR3 DNA sequence: TGTGCCAGCAGCTTGGGTGCCAGCTATTCCTATGGCTACACCTTC.

The chain has TRBV23-1 and TRBJ2-7; TRBD2 aligns across 11 bases. TRBV23-1 falls under the ORF class, with uncertain function. This CDR3 region has 13 residues. With 11 bases clipped from V and 6 bases from J, the junction kept 9 bases outside the gene matches. The CDR3 DNA is TGCGCCGAGAGACGCCTAGCGGGAGGCGAGCAGTACTTC. Protein: CAERRLAGGEQYF.